The clone carrying this T cell receptor beta chain was detected once. Its antigen is not known. Clones were sequenced by immunoSEQ multiplex PCR, and TCRdb holds only the in-frame ones, with some missing. The sample lists roughly 34,000 clones; 80% were seen once. This entry comes from a study of chemoradiotherapy in HPV16-positive cancers. General observations from the study: Candidate HPV-specific clones and E7-related TCR motifs grew in tumor during treatment.

Over chemoradiotherapy, repertoires were sampled more than once. The V and J ends lost 10 bases and 1 base respectively, with 14 bases between them. The CDR3 covers 14 residues. Germline V gives CDR1 MNHNS, CDR2 SASEGT. This TCR derives from a human donor with HPV-associated anogenital cancer. Sequencing was performed on blood, taken from a patient who underwent chemoradiotherapy. This chain links TRBV6-1 with TRBJ1-5; D unclear. The CDR3: CATSHLGSNQPQHF. CDR3 in DNA: TGTGCCACTTCTCACTTGGGCAGCAATCAGCCCCAGCATTTT.